This T cell receptor beta chain was identified in a study of identical twins. The sample holds many counts of this clonotype. The antigen is undetermined. The CDR3 covers 15 residues. Germline CDR1 and CDR2: SGHRS and YFSETQ. Trimming removed 4 bases at V and 4 bases at J, with 16 bases between. Study conclusions and caveats: An excess of low generation probability was shown by twin-shared out-of-frame alpha sequences.

The cDNA had a unique molecular identifier and a template-switch universal primer site. A single record per CDR3 protein comes from TCRdb applying MiXCR to the 5' RACE reads. Among around 670,000 distinct CDR3 sequences listed, roughly 6% were seen once. This sequence was found in a man between 18 and 35 years old in good health. This sequence joins TRBV5-1 and TRBJ2-3; D is perhaps TRBD1 or TRBD2 (5 bases each). Sequenced input: naive T cells sorted from blood. The CDR3 DNA reads TGCGCCAGCAGCATCTCAGGGAGCCGGGCAGATACGCAGTATTTT. Translation gives CASSISGSRADTQYF.